This TCR beta chain was documented in a study of immune evolution from preneoplasia to lung adenocarcinoma. H&E slides confirmed each diagnosis, reviewed by two pathologists independently. After pathologic assessment, macro-dissection selected premalignant or tumor cells for extraction. The data were produced by immunoSEQ multiplex PCR, yet TCRdb's version contains in-frame clones alone and is incomplete. The sample has 9,500 to 10,000 clones, 85% to 90% seen once. General study findings and limits: Later-stage lesions seemingly showed higher T cell density and diversity than normal lung. Highest clonality occurred in KRAS-mutant, not EGFR-mutant or double wild-type, nodules.

With regard to this clone: Its target is unknown.

Input material: FFPE invasive lung adenocarcinoma tissue. The receptor's source is a person aged 65-85 years with invasive lung adenocarcinoma. Some clones in this sample may be carry-over from other donors' samples.

The CDR3 protein is CASSFGHANNEQFF. The CDR3 coding sequence is TGTGCCAGCAGCTTTGGTCACGCGAACAATGAGCAGTTCTTC. The chain links TRBV11-3 to TRBJ2-1; D unclear. Germline V gene data show CDR1 as SGHNT and CDR2 as YENEEA. This CDR3 has 14 amino acids. V was pared by 3 bases and J by 5 bases, with 11 bases between. Combining the CDR3 with reference TRBV11-3 and TRBJ2-1 gives the whole variable domain EAGVVQSPRYKIIEKKQPVAFWCNPISGHNTLYWYLQNLGQGPELLIRYENEEAVDDSQLPKDRFSAERLKGVDSTLKIQPAELGDSAVYLCASSFGHANNEQFFGPGTRLTVL.